The 17 T cell receptor beta chains below come from one sample, sequenced in a study of blood T cells in healthy people across ages. A second PCR, run for about 7 to 11 cycles, used a sample-barcoded 5' primer plus a J-beta primer mix. MiXCR, run by TCRdb on the 5' RACE reads, gives a single entry per CDR3 protein. The sample has some 920,000 distinct CDR3 sequences; roughly 51% are singletons. Sequencing input: blood. These receptor sequences come from a woman in her sixties or seventies in good health.

The rearrangement uses TRBV5-1 and TRBJ2-1; no reliable D call. Trimming left V 1 base short and J 6 bases short, with 8 bases between. The CDR3 extends over 13 amino acids. Germline CDR1 is SGHRS and CDR2 is YFSETQ. This CDR3 is CASSLITGNEQFF. For the CDR3, the DNA is TGCGCCAGCAGCTTGATTACTGGCAATGAGCAGTTCTTC.

This chain connects TRBV3-1 to TRBJ2-3, with a weak D call TRBD2 (5 bases). The CDR3 extends over 14 amino acids. Trimming took off 4 bases at V and 5 bases at J, with 13 bases between the two ends. Germline V gives CDR1 LGHDT, CDR2 YNNKEL (reference sequence). The CDR3 region has the DNA TGTGCCAGCAGCCCCCTCATCCGGGGAGATACGCAGTATTTT. Residues: CASSPLIRGDTQYF.

This chain uses TRBV20-1 with TRBJ2-1; 7 nucleotides agree with TRBD2. The CDR3 is made up of 16 amino acids. Germline CDR1 reads DFQATT; CDR2 reads SNEGSKA (reference sequence). V was clipped by 0 bases and J by 3 bases; unmatched bases: 8. CDR3 nucleotide sequence: TGCAGTGCTAGAGATGCCCTAGCGGCCAGCTACAATGAGCAGTTCTTC. Protein: CSARDALAASYNEQFF.

The CDR3 here is CASSSLYRKDQPQHF. CDR3 nucleotide sequence: TGTGCCAGCAGTTCACTGTATAGAAAGGATCAGCCCCAGCATTTT. The V and J genes are TRBV27 and TRBJ1-5, with D unclear. The CDR3 length is 15 residues. CDR1 MNHEY and CDR2 SMNVEV come from the germline V gene (reference sequence). V was trimmed by 4 bases and J by 5 bases, leaving 15 bases between them.

Only a few counts were recorded for this clonotype. The chain links TRBV20-1 to TRBJ2-5; D remains unclear. Germline V CDR1 and CDR2: DFQATT, SNEGSKA (reference sequence). CDR3 length: 13 amino acids. V was trimmed by 8 bases and J by 5 bases, leaving 18 bases between them. The CDR3 protein is CSTQSFASETQYF. For the CDR3, the DNA is TGCAGTACACAATCTTTTGCTTCGGAGACCCAGTACTTC.

This clonotype was observed a few times. J is TRBJ2-3 and V is TRBV7-9; 13 bases map to TRBD2. Germline V CDR1 and CDR2: SEHNR, FQNEAQ (reference sequence). With 5 bases clipped from V and 1 base from J, the junction kept 6 bases outside the gene matches. CDR3 length: 17 residues. The DNA of the CDR3 is TGTGCCAGCAGCCCCGGACTAGCGGGAGCACGCACAGATACGCAGTATTTT. This codes for CASSPGLAGARTDTQYF.

The chain joins TRBV28 to TRBJ1-2; unclear D gene. With 8 bases removed from V and 4 bases from J, the gap between germline ends came to 14 bases. The CDR3 runs 13 residues. Germline lookup yields CDR1 MDHEN and CDR2 SYDVKM. The CDR3 reads CASHHGYSYGYTF. CDR3 nucleotide sequence: TGTGCCAGCCATCACGGATACAGCTATGGCTACACCTTC.

This clonotype was detected only a few times. The chain is built from TRBV7-8 and TRBJ2-3; 11 bases line up with TRBD2. The length of the CDR3 is 15 residues. Germline V gene lookup returns CDR1 SGHVS and CDR2 FQNEAQ. Trimming cost V 8 bases and J 3 bases; bases outside gene matches: 7. The CDR3 sequence is CASLAGGLGTDTQYF. The CDR3, as DNA: TGTGCCAGCTTAGCGGGAGGGCTAGGAACAGATACGCAGTATTTT. Supplemented by reference TRBV7-8 and TRBJ2-3, the full variable domain reads GAGVSQSPRYKVAKRGQDVALRCDPISGHVSLFWYQQALGQGPEFLTYFQNEAQLDKSGLPSDRFFAERPEGSVSTLKIQRTQQEDSAVYLCASLAGGLGTDTQYFGPGTRLTVL.

V gene TRBV20-1 combines with J gene TRBJ2-7; 8 bases agree with TRBD2. Germline trimming cut 6 bases from V and 0 bases from J; bases unmatched to any gene: 10. Germline V gene lookup returns CDR1 DFQATT and CDR2 SNEGSKA (reference sequence). The CDR3 is made up of 15 amino acids. The CDR3 region is CSAPNSGKNSYEQYF. Written as DNA, the CDR3 is TGCAGTGCGCCGAATAGCGGGAAGAACTCCTACGAGCAGTACTTC.

The chain uses TRBV18 and TRBJ2-2; 8 positions agree with TRBD1. J was trimmed by 0 bases and V by 3 bases; bases with no gene match: 3. This CDR3 comprises 16 residues. The germline CDR1 and CDR2 sequences are KGHSH and LQKENI. CDR3 sequence reads: CASSPGTGPNTGELFF. The CDR3 bases are TGTGCCAGCTCACCTGGGACAGGCCCGAACACCGGGGAGCTGTTTTTT.

The genes are TRBV4-1 and TRBJ2-5; D might be TRBD2 (6 bases). The CDR3 consists of 16 residues. Germline CDR1 MGHRA, CDR2 YSYEKL. The chain's CDR3 is CASGTGEAALQETQYF. CDR3 DNA sequence: TGCGCTAGCGGCACCGGTGAGGCGGCCCTTCAAGAGACCCAGTACTTC.

This clonotype has a handful of counts. The chain employs TRBV20-1 and TRBJ2-1; D perhaps matches TRBD1 (6 bases). Trimming shortened V by 5 bases and J by 4 bases, and 18 bases separated the two germline ends. The CDR3 is made up of 15 amino acids. Germline loops: CDR1 DFQATT, CDR2 SNEGSKA (reference sequence). The CDR3 spells CSARPPDSQYNEQFF. CDR3 nucleotide sequence: TGCAGTGCTCGCCCACCGGACAGCCAGTACAATGAGCAGTTCTTC.

This clonotype has ten or more counts. The chain has TRBV12-3 or TRBV12-4 and TRBJ1-4; the match to TRBD1 covers 9 bases. The junction had 6 bases not matched to a gene; V was cut back by 6 bases and J by 7 bases. The CDR3 has 14 amino acids. CDR3 nucleotides: TGTGCCAGCAGCTCGGGACAGGGTGGTGAAAAACTGTTTTTT. This encodes CASSSGQGGEKLFF.

Of note for this clonotype: One end of the junction does not line up with germline, which may come from a read error. The chain carries TRBV29-1 and TRBJ1-1, with D hard to call. The CDR3 totals 11 residues. Germline V lookup: CDR1 SQVTM, CDR2 ANQGSEA. For the CDR3, the DNA is TGCGGCGTTCAACAGAACACTGAAGCTTTCTTT. This encodes CGVQQNTEAFF.

The V gene is TRBV24-1, the J gene TRBJ2-3; D remains unclear. Trimming pared 0 bases from V and 6 bases from J, leaving 3 bases between. CDR3 size: 12 residues. Germline CDR1 reads KGHDR; CDR2 reads SFDVKD. The CDR3 region is CATSDLGDTQYF. The DNA for the CDR3 is TGTGCCACCAGTGATTTGGGGGATACGCAGTATTTT.

For the CDR3, the DNA is TGTGCCAGCACCGTGGACAGGGGGCGCATAGATACGCAGTATTTT. This codes for CASTVDRGRIDTQYF. This chain uses TRBV2 with TRBJ2-3, with 11 bases lining up with TRBD1. V dropped 7 bases and J dropped 5; count of bases not matched to a gene: 8. The length of the CDR3 is 15 residues. Germline CDR1 and CDR2: SNHLY and FYNNEI.

CDR3 sequence reads: CSVQLSRGPVTKQFF. The CDR3 DNA reads TGCAGCGTTCAATTAAGCAGGGGTCCGGTCACCAAGCAGTTCTTC. This chain uses TRBV29-1 with TRBJ2-1; the D gene is possibly TRBD1 (6 bases). This CDR3 has 15 amino acids. Germline CDR1 and CDR2: SQVTM and ANQGSEA. V was cut by 5 bases and J by 11 bases, with 25 bases left in between.